This TCR beta chain was identified during a study of radiotherapy plus CTLA-4 blockade in lung cancer. Study-wide results and caveats: The best prediction of response reportedly came from early blood T cell clone dynamics, with interferon-beta.

With V trimmed by 5 bases and J by 0 bases, 3 bases remained unmatched. Germline V gene sequence: CDR1 MNHNS, CDR2 SASEGT. The CDR3 extends over 14 amino acids. Concerning this clone itself: Antigen specificity is unknown.

Profiled with immunoSEQ multiplex PCR; TCRdb holds only in-frame clones, not every one. Of roughly 63,000 clones in the sample, roughly 76% were seen once. The sample in question was peripheral blood, obtained from a patient treated with radiotherapy plus ipilimumab. The origin of this receptor is a human donor with non-small cell lung cancer whose response to radiotherapy plus ipilimumab could not be evaluated. V gene TRBV6-1 combines with J gene TRBJ2-5, with TRBD1 matching over 7 bases. The CDR3 sequence is CASSFDRDQETQYF. DNA of the CDR3: TGTGCCAGCAGTTTTGACAGGGACCAAGAGACCCAGTACTTC.